This TCR beta chain comes out of a study of blood T cells in healthy people across ages. Looking at the study overall: Per two T cells, about one barcoded beta molecule was captured through template switching.

Isolation yielded PBMCs, at least 7 million per sample, in every case. V lost 8 bases to trimming and J lost 5 bases; unmatched junction nucleotides: 7. The CDR3 sequence is 13 residues long. Germline V CDR1 and CDR2: MNHEY, SVGEGT. This clonotype was observed a few times. Primers used in a second PCR of about 7 to 11 cycles were a sample-barcoded 5' primer and a J-beta primer mix. MiXCR, run by TCRdb on the 5' RACE reads, gives a single entry per CDR3 protein. The sample gives some 1.5 million distinct CDR3 sequences, roughly 28% of which show up once; more than 6% is in the top ten. This clonotype was sampled from a woman between 25 and 40 years old in good health. Sequencing used blood. The chain couples TRBV6-2 or TRBV6-3 to TRBJ2-5, with 8 bases that match TRBD2. The DNA of the CDR3 is TGTGCCAGCCAGTTGACTAGCGAGGAGACCCAGTACTTC. The encoded protein is CASQLTSEETQYF.